This T cell receptor beta chain was recovered during a study of shared clonotypes between healthy human individuals. Germline V gene data show CDR1 as WNHNN and CDR2 as SYGVQD (reference sequence). Between the trimmed V and J ends, which lost 5 bases and 0 bases, there was a span of 14 bases. There are 16 residues in the CDR3. Assay: immunoSEQ multiplex PCR; the TCRdb copy retains only in-frame clones and omits some. The sample includes about 2 million clones, about 95% of them seen just once. The clonotype was recovered from a man aged 18 to 29 in good health. The source material was naive CD4+ T cells sorted from blood. Subset given: CD45RA+ positively selected. The chain carries TRBV10-1 and TRBJ2-1, with D perhaps given as TRBD1 or TRBD2 (5 bases each). The CDR3 region is CASSRGLRGSYNEQFF. In nucleotides, the CDR3 is TGCGCCAGCAGTCGGGGATTGAGGGGCTCCTACAATGAGCAGTTCTTC.